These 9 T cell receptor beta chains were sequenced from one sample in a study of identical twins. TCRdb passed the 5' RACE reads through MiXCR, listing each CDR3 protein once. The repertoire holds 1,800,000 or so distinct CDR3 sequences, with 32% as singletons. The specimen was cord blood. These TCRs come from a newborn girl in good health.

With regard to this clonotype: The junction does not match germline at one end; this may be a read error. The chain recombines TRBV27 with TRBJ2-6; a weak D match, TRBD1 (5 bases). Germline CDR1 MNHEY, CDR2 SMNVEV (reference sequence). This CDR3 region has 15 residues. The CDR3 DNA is TGTGCCAGCAGGAGAGACAACTCTGGGGCCAACGCCCTGACTTTC. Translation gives CASRRDNSGANALTF. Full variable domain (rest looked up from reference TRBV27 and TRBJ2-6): EAQVTQNPRYLITVTGKKLTVTCSQNMNHEYMSWYRQDPGLGLRQIYYSMNVEVTDKGDVPEGYKVSRKEKRNFPLILESPSPNQTSLYFCASRRDNSGANALTFGAGSRLTVL.

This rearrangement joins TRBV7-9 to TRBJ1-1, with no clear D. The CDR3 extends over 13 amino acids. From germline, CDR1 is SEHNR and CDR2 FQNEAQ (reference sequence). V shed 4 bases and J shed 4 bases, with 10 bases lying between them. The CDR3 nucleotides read TGTGCCAGCAGCTACGACATTATCACTGAAGCTTTCTTT. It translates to CASSYDIITEAFF.

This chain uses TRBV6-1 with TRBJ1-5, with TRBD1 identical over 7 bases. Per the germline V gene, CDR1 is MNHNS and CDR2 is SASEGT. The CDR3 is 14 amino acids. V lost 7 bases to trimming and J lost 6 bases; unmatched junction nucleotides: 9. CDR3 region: CASKPYRGRQPQHF. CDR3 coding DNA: TGTGCCAGCAAACCTTACAGGGGACGTCAGCCCCAGCATTTT.

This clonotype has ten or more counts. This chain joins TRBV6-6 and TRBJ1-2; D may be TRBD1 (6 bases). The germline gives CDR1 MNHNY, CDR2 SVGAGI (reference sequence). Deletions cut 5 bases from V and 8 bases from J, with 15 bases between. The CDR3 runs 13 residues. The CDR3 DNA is TGTGCCAGCAGTCAGAGACAGGTGGGAGGCTACACCTTC. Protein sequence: CASSQRQVGGYTF.

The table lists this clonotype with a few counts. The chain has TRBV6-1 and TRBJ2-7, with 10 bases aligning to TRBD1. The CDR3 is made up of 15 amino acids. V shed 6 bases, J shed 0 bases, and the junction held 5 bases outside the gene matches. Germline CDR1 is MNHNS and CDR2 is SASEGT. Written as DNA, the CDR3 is TGTGCCAGCAGAGCTCGGACAGGGGGCTCCTACGAGCAGTACTTC. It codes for CASRARTGGSYEQYF.

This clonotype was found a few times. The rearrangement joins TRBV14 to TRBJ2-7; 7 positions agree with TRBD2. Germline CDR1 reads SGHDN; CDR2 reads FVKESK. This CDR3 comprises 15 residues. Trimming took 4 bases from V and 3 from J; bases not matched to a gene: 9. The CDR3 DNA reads TGTGCCAGCAGCCTTAGCTCCGGGACTATCTACGAGCAGTACTTC. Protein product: CASSLSSGTIYEQYF.

Here the CDR3 DNA reads TGTGCCAGCAGCGCCCGGACGGCCAATAATTCACCCCTCCACTTT. This codes for CASSARTANNSPLHF. V gene TRBV3-1 combines with J gene TRBJ1-6; unclear D gene. Germline V gives CDR1 LGHDT, CDR2 YNNKEL (reference sequence). V dropped 5 bases and J dropped 5 bases, with 13 bases sitting between them. CDR3 length: 15 amino acids.

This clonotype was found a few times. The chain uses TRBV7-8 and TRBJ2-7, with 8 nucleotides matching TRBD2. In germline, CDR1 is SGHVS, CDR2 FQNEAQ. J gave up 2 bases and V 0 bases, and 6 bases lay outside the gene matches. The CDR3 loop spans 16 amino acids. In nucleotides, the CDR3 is TGTGCCAGCAGCTTAGCCCAGACTAGCGTTCCCTACGAGCAGTACTTC. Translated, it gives CASSLAQTSVPYEQYF.

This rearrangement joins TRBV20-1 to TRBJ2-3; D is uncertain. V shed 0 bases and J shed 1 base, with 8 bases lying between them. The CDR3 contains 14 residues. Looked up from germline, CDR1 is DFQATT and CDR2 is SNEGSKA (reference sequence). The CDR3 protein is CSARDSFRTDTQYF. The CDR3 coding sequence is TGCAGTGCTAGAGACAGCTTTCGCACAGATACGCAGTATTTT.